This T cell receptor beta chain originates from a study of cytomegalovirus exposure and HLA in healthy donors. The primer mix had 60 Vbeta and 13 Jbeta primers. Generated by immunoSEQ multiplex PCR, the TCRdb table keeps only in-frame clones and is missing some. The top ten clones hold around 10% of a sample with roughly 120,000 clones, around 64% of them seen once. As regards this clone: Its antigen is not known.

Study-wide findings and caveats: Highest at DRB1 and lowest at HLA-C, TCR association rates differed among HLA loci in a later analysis. CMV serostatus stood as the only immune exposure information on hand.

Germline V gene data show CDR1 as SGHRS and CDR2 as YFSETQ. V lost 0 bases and J 5 bases, leaving 20 bases between the germline ends. This CDR3 comprises 17 residues. The TCR originated in a man younger than 45 in good health and CMV-seropositive. The specimen sequenced was PBMCs. This sequence joins TRBV5-1 and TRBJ2-5; perhaps TRBD2 as D (6 bases). CDR3 sequence: CASSLEGSRGLRETQYF. In DNA form, the CDR3 reads TGCGCCAGCAGCTTGGAGGGGTCTCGGGGGTTGAGGGAGACCCAGTACTTC.